Here is one TCR beta chain with its context. Its antigen is not yet known. Per-nucleotide qualities are absent, and no much larger clonotype sits a single base away. The library was made by the immunoSEQ multiplex PCR assay. For the multiplex PCR, a mixture combining 60 forward primers for TCR Vbeta segments and 13 reverse primers for TCR Jbeta segments was used. The CDR3 region of rearranged TCR beta genes was amplified from genomic DNA by a multiplex PCR assay. The Illumina HiSeq System was used to sequence the amplified TCR beta libraries as 87-base-pair reads. Turning to the authors' computational methods: In a later analysis, some 80 million unique TCR beta chains were counted across the 650 to 700 repertoires, and approximately 11 million of these chains were shared by at least two donors. Raw reads were error-corrected and collapsed into unique sequences by a nearest-neighbor algorithm in which closely related sequences were merged to remove PCR and sequencing errors. Alignment of CDR3 sequences to IMGT reference sequences was used to assign V, D and J gene segments. For a sequence to be retained, at least a six-nucleotide match to both a V gene segment and a J gene segment was required. Rearrangements were called productive when the CDR3 lacked stop codons and stayed in frame with V and J; all others were non-productive. CDR3 was defined by IMGT convention, running from the second conserved V-encoded cysteine to the conserved J-encoded phenylalanine. In an earlier analysis of around 640 of the donors, sequences lacking an unambiguous match to a single V gene segment were excluded. An earlier analysis of some 610 of the donors called V segments functional above 56.7% productive rearrangements and segregating when the between-donor standard deviation exceeded 5%. A statistical classification framework was built for diagnosing cytomegalovirus status from the catalog of TCR beta chain sequences. A later analysis assigned V and J genes by comparing TCR nucleotide sequences with IMGT/GENE-DB human TR gene sequences. In a later analysis, CDR3 sequences and most-parsimonious VDJ recombination scenarios were assigned using the TCRdist pipeline. In a later analysis, each TCR beta chain was defined by its CDR3 amino acid sequence together with its V-gene family, and reads without a unique V-gene family were excluded. In a later analysis, 500 to 650 highly shared, low-generation-probability nucleotide sequences were removed to address suspected cross-contamination and a sequencing artifact. In a later analysis, a clonal expansion index was calculated for each public chain from normalized within-repertoire ranks of inferred template counts. In a later analysis, generation probabilities were computed using a VDJ recombination model fitted to out-of-frame rearrangements, and the results were checked against IGoR. A later analysis scored TCR-TCR, TCR-HLA and TCR-CMV co-occurrence with hypergeometric tests, applying a repertoire-size bias correction to TCR pairs. A later analysis estimated false discovery rates by permuting HLA or CMV assignments 20 times. In a later analysis, co-occurring TCRs were grouped using DBSCAN, with TCRdist sequence similarity added in when clustering inside HLA-allele-positive subsets. For co-occurrence clustering, repertoires with fewer than 30,000 or more than 120,000 public chains were excluded, along with about five repertoires with anomalous nucleotide sharing. What TCRdb holds here is the immuneACCESS table cut down to in-frame rearrangements. Part of the clones is not present; checked against another copy, under half of the missing clones reflect an unresolved V gene, and the others are unexplained. The DNA gave D and trimming, while V, J and clone size come from that table. This sample holds over 150,000 clones; 70% to 90% were observed only once. The top ten hold around 0.93% of the sample.

CDR1 and CDR2 were assigned from the germline V gene as SGHTA and FQGNSA. V lost 1 base and J lost 8 bases; the stretch between them is 11 bases long. CDR3 length: 14 amino acids, cysteine to phenylalanine. The CDR3 DNA has 42 bases and is translated from base 1. This specimen belongs to a study of cytomegalovirus exposure and HLA in healthy donors (dated by TCRdb to 2016 to 2017). Notes on the research overall: An earlier analysis of several hundred of the donors reported roughly 300 Gb of sequence data and some 110 million unique TCR beta sequences obtained from about 180 million T cells. To decide whether each TCR beta V gene segment behaved as functional or pseudogenic, an earlier analysis of some 570 of the donors relied on high-throughput TCR beta sequencing. Typing coverage varied by locus: roughly 620-630 donors for A, B, C, DRB1 and DQB1; approximately 520 for DQA1; around 610 for DPA1; around 450 for DPB1. A later analysis re-analyzed previously published TCR beta repertoires from 550 to 700 donors and added high-resolution HLA genotyping to study TCR occurrence patterns. Rather than using new phenotypic data, the later analysis identified candidate immune exposures from TCR beta sequences and from how often those sequences occurred across donors. Among approximately 370 genotyped donors of the cohort, an average of roughly 230,000 unique TCR beta nucleotide sequences was sequenced per donor, of which about 19% were non-productive. To predict cytomegalovirus infection status, the study combined high-throughput TCR immunosequencing, statistical association of individual TCRs with disease status, and machine learning. A later genetic analysis used genome-wide SNP genotypes for about 55% of the 666 donors, treating that subset as a discovery cohort. Besides the first cohort of approximately 710 subjects, a separate validation cohort made up of roughly 130 different subjects was used. A few DR-DQ haplotypes were treated as single units for association and clustering because of strong linkage in the cohort. Every repertoire in the discovery cohort had been generated on one and the same sequencing platform. The study was designed to test whether signatures of past pathogen exposure could be identified by cataloging public T cell receptors. The genetic ancestry cluster associated with self-reported Caucasian donors included 70% to 85% of the 398 genotyped donors. Both class I and class II loci were covered by HLA typing, at four-digit resolution. The study used immunosequencing to profile the T cell repertoires of around 600 subjects and linked those repertoires to cytomegalovirus serostatus. Donor age, sex, ethnicity and CMV serostatus were compiled together with the repertoire data. Roughly 300 gigabases of sequencing data and approximately 84 million unique TCR sequences were included in an early release covering around 600 HLA-typed donors. On the study overall, not on this receptor specifically: A further reported finding was that TCR beta sequences accurately predicted the HLA-A and HLA-B alleles for most subjects in the first cohort. The classifier was reported to diagnose cytomegalovirus status with high specificity and sensitivity in both the original cohort and the validation cohort. The authors suggested that the approach could potentially be generalized to other disease states and immunological phenotypes. The cohort was sequenced for TCR beta chains only, and without alpha or paired-chain data the features that could be detected were limited. Specific HLA alleles were associated with about 17,000 TCR beta sequences at a false discovery rate of 0.05 in a later analysis. For the cohort, immune exposure information was limited to CMV serostatus. V-gene and J-gene trimming of TCR beta chains was associated with a missense DCLRE1C variant in a later genetic analysis, and the association was replicated in an independent cohort. A cluster of highly shared sequence variants was judged likely to represent a technical artifact of the sequencing pipeline. The presence/absence analyses assumed that sequencing depth was roughly uniform across donors, and that assumption may not be true. The earlier analysis of some 560 of the donors excluded around 17 rarely observed V segments, including chromosome 9 orphons, because counts were too low. A later genetic analysis reported fewer N-insertions in productive TCRs among donors in an Asian-associated ancestry cluster than the approximately 670-donor mean. In a later analysis, HLA-associated TCR beta chains showed more clonal expansion and lower generation probabilities than non-associated chains that were equally common. An earlier analysis of some 560 of the donors showed that most TCR beta V segments appeared in productive rearrangements either about 87% or about 30% of the time, which broadly matched IMGT annotations. In vitro tests confirmed that a few of the cytomegalovirus-associated TCR beta chains recognize cytomegalovirus antigens. A later analysis found that TCR association rates varied across HLA loci, with DRB1 alleles showing the most associated TCRs and HLA-C alleles the fewest. The study gave a list of 150 to 200 TCR beta chains associated with cytomegalovirus. According to a later analysis, parvovirus B19, influenza, CMV and Epstein-Barr virus appeared linked to several top co-occurrence clusters. Correlated functional status among segregating V segments might be attributable to linkage disequilibrium, but an unknown experimental factor could not be ruled out. While some public TCRs were present in many individuals, most TCR sequences turned up only very rarely across donors. Because the 87-base-pair reads could not distinguish some IMGT-functional V segments, including TRBV6-2 and TRBV6-3, those segments were excluded. When HLA alleles, especially DR and DQ, strongly co-occurred, attributing TCR associations to individual alleles was difficult. A later analysis found that most CMV-associated TCR beta chains appeared HLA-restricted, with HLA associations seemingly driven largely by CMV exposure. Because some donors lacked HLA typing at each locus, the association tests relied only on the typed subset.

The cohort was made up of approximately 700 healthy bone marrow donors. Cohort members were all nominally healthy when sampled, although unrecorded immune exposures were likely present. The donor tested CMV seronegative and was one of the 352 seronegative cohort members. A peripheral blood sample was collected from each donor, and TCR beta sequencing was performed on peripheral blood mononuclear cells. The Qiagen DNeasy Blood Extraction Kit was used to extract genomic DNA from the blood cell samples. The clonotype comes from a woman aged 25 to 45 in good health and CMV-seronegative. Rearrangement joined TRBV7-2 to TRBJ1-4; the D gene is unclear. The sequenced sample was PBMCs. The nucleotide sequence is TGTGCCAGCAGCTTAGGCCGTCGCGGGGAAAAACTGTTTTTT. This sequence encodes CASSLGRRGEKLFF.